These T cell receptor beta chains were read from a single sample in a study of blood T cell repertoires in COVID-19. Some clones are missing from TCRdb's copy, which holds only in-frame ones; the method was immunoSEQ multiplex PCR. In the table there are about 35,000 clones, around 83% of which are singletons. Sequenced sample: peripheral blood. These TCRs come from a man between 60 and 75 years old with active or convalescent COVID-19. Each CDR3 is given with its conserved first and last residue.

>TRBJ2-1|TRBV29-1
CSVPRTSGTRGDEQFF
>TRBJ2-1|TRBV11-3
CASSPSSGAGLYNEQFF
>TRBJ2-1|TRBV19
CASSIDWGGFYNEQFF
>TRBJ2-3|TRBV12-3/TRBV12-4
CASIGGSTDTQYF
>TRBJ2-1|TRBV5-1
CASSLPHGTSGRSYNEQFF
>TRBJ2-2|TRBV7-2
CASSWDYKGELFF
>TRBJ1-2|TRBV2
CASRETGTGSGYTF
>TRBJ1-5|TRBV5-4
CASSKMTGFHQPQHF
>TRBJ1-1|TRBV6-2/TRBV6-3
CASSYGDRGAEAFF
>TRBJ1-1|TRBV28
CASRGGTEAFF
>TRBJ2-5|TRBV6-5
CASSRGGETQYF
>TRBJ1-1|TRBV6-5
CAHEGFTEAFF
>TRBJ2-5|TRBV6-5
CASRPGGSRETQYF
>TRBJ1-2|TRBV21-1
CASSSIGTGEDYGYTF
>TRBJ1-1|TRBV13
CASSPGQRNTEAFF
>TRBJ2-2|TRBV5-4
CASSRGRGDTGELFF
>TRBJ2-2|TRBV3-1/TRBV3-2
CASSHFSGELFF
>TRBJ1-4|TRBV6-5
CASSYSWGLANEKLFF
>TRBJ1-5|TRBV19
CASSHTGAQPQHF
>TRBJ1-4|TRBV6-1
CASSELPGRGKLFF
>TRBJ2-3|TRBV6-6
CASTSGTGSPGDTQYF
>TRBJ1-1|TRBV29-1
CSGSTGDTEAFF
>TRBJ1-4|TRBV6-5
CASSREVWEKLFF
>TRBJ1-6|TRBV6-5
CASSSGQGAFSPLHF
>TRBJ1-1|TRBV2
CASSEIGGVTEAFF
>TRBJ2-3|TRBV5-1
CASSLGSGAHSDTQYF
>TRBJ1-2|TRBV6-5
CASSYPYGVGYTF
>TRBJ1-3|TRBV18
CASSPPGQVSGNTIYF
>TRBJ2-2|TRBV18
CASSPGLNTGELFF
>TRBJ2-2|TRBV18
CASSPPGTGATGELFF
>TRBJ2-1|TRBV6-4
CASSDSPGSSSYNEQFF
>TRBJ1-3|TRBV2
CASSFVSAGNTIYF
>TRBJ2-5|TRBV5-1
CASSSGQGLETQYF